These T cell receptor beta chains were read from a single sample in a study of beta chain features in type 1 diabetes. Clones were read by immunoSEQ multiplex PCR, and TCRdb kept only the in-frame ones, dropping some. Here the sample spans about 410,000 clones, roughly 14% being singletons. The sequencing input was naive CD4+ T cells from blood. The receptor source for this set is a man younger than 45 in good health. Both conserved end residues are part of each CDR3. A D gene is named only where the DNA matches it firmly. Clone size appears in some rows only: once, few, many, or a class for an expanded clone.

TRBV19,.,.,TRBJ2-5,TGTGCCAGTAGTAGAGGGTTTGCAGAGACCCAGTACTTC,CASSRGFAETQYF
TRBV6-5,.,.,TRBJ2-3,TGTGCCAGCACGGCGTTTGGTACGCAGTATTTT,CASTAFGTQYF
TRBV4-3,TRBD1,few,TRBJ2-7,TGCGCCAGCAGCCAAGATCAGGGGGACACCCCCTACGAGCAGTACTTC,CASSQDQGDTPYEQYF
TRBV7-6,.,.,TRBJ2-2,TGTGCCAGCAGCTTAGCCCCCAGCACCTACACCGGGGAGCTGTTTTTT,CASSLAPSTYTGELFF
TRBV4-1,.,.,TRBJ1-1,TGCGCCAGCAGCCAAGATAGGGTCAGGGCGGACACTGAAGCTTTCTTT,CASSQDRVRADTEAFF
TRBV6-1,.,.,TRBJ2-5,TGTGCCAGCAGTGAGGACAGCCCCCAACTAGAGACCCAGTACTTC,CASSEDSPQLETQYF
TRBV7-9,.,few,TRBJ2-1,TGTGCCAGCAGCCTGACTACAAGCTCCTACAATGAGCAGTTCTTC,CASSLTTSSYNEQFF
TRBV27,.,.,TRBJ2-3,TGTGCCAGCACGGCGGCAGATACGCAGTATTTT,CASTAADTQYF
TRBV5-1,.,.,TRBJ2-1,TGCGCCAGCAGCTTGGCCCACAGGGCTGACAATGAGCAGTTCTTC,CASSLAHRADNEQFF
TRBV29-1,.,many,TRBJ1-1,TGCAGCGTCTTCAGGCCTTTGAACACTGAAGCTTTCTTT,CSVFRPLNTEAFF
TRBV9,TRBD1,few,TRBJ1-4,TGTGCCAGCAGCACGGGACAGGGAAAAACTAATGAAAAACTGTTTTTT,CASSTGQGKTNEKLFF
TRBV4-2,.,.,TRBJ2-1,TGTGCCAGCAGCCAAGTAGTAGCGGAGGCAGGGGGTGAGCAGTTCTTC,CASSQVVAEAGGEQFF
TRBV7-3,.,.,TRBJ2-3,TGTGCCAGCAGCCCGAGCGGGTACACAGATACGCAGTATTTT,CASSPSGYTDTQYF
TRBV10-3,TRBD1,.,TRBJ2-5,TGTGCCATCAGTGAAGCGGACAGGGGGCAGCGGGAGACCCAGTACTTC,CAISEADRGQRETQYF
TRBV9,TRBD1,few,TRBJ2-5,TGTGCCAGCAGCGTAGAACCGGGACAGAAAGAGACCCAGTACTTC,CASSVEPGQKETQYF
TRBV30,TRBD2,few,TRBJ2-1,TGTGCCTGGAGTGTACTAGGTAGCGGGAGGACTGAGCAGTTCTTC,CAWSVLGSGRTEQFF
TRBV19,.,.,TRBJ2-5,TGTGCCAGTAGTATAGAGGGGGAGACCCAGTACTTC,CASSIEGETQYF
TRBV10-3,TRBD1,.,TRBJ1-5,TGTGCCATCAGTGTGGCTCGGGACAGGGTTACGCCCCAGCATTTT,CAISVARDRVTPQHF